The present T cell receptor beta chain was sequenced within a study of T cell repertoires in cytomegalovirus infection. Study background: A matching HLA type, together with CMV infection, was signaled by public TCR beta signatures.

Study-level points and caveats: Dominating the ex vivo response were HLA-C-restricted CMV-specific TCR beta clonotypes.

Per the germline V gene, CDR1 is KGHSH and CDR2 is LQKENI. Trimming cost V 6 bases and J 5 bases, with 16 bases left between them. The length of the CDR3 is 14 residues. A single record per CDR3 protein comes from TCRdb applying MiXCR to the reads. The sample lists hundreds of thousands of distinct CDR3 sequences; roughly 31% were seen once. Turning to this clonotype: Its antigen remains unknown.

The clonotype was recovered from a human donor in good health (CMV status not recorded). Some clones in this sample may be carry-over from other donors' samples. J is TRBJ1-1 and V is TRBV18; a weak D match, TRBD1 (6 bases). Sequencing used PBMCs. The CDR3 here is CASSTTEGVTEAFF. Written as DNA, the CDR3 is TGTGCCAGCTCGACGACGGAGGGGGTTACTGAAGCTTTCTTT.